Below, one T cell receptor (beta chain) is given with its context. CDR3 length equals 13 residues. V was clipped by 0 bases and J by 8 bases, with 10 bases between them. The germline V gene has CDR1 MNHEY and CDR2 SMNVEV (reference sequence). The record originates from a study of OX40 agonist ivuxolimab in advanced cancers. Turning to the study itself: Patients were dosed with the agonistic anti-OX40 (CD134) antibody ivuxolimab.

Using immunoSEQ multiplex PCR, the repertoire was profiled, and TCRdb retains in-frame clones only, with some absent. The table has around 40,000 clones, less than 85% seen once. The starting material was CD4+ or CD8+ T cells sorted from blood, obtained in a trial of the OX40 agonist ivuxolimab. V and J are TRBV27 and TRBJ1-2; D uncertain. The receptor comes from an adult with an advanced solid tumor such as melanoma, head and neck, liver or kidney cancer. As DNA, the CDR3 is TGTGCCAGCAGTTTATCTGGTCAGCGGGGCTACACCTTC. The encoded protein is CASSLSGQRGYTF.